Reported below is one T cell receptor beta chain. Its specificity is unknown. The entry originates in a study of T cell repertoires in ileal Crohn's disease. Looking at the study overall: About half received postoperative treatment, about a dozen with thiopurines and 15 to 20 anti-TNF. Study outcomes and limitations: Endoscopic recurrence occurred in every patient whose clonality exceeded 26.8%.

The CDR3 covers 16 residues. The V segment lost 6 bases and the J segment 0 bases; nucleotides outside the gene matches: 8. CDR1 is WSHSY, CDR2 SAAADI, per germline. Some clones are missing from TCRdb's copy, which holds only in-frame ones; the method was immunoSEQ multiplex PCR. The data contain more than 4,500 clones, about 78% of them seen just once; the ten biggest clones take up about 12%. This receptor was obtained from an adult with Crohn's disease. The chain joins TRBV10-2 to TRBJ2-3; 8 bases agree with TRBD2. The specimen sequenced was ileal tissue. As DNA, the CDR3 is TGCGCCAGCAGGCCGGGACTAGAGATTAGCACAGATACGCAGTATTTT. Translated: CASRPGLEISTDTQYF.